A single sample gave rise to the 32 T cell receptor beta chains below, sequenced in a study of blood T cell repertoires in COVID-19. The assay was immunoSEQ multiplex PCR, and TCRdb's table has in-frame clones only and misses some. Of 300,000 or so clones detected, 86% appear once; the ten largest clones hold under 2%. Sequences were obtained from peripheral blood. These receptors were obtained from a woman aged 50 to 65 with acute or convalescent COVID-19.

The V gene is TRBV28, the J gene TRBJ1-2, with D possibly matching TRBD1 (6 bases). Germline assignment: CDR1 MDHEN and CDR2 SYDVKM. This CDR3 has 13 amino acids. V was shortened by 3 bases and J by 13 bases, with 18 bases between the two germline ends. Here the CDR3 reads CASSFEDSRQGTF. In DNA, the CDR3 is TGTGCCAGCAGTTTTGAGGACAGTCGGCAGGGCACCTTC.

The chain is built from TRBV7-9 and TRBJ2-6; D is possibly TRBD1 (6 bases). The CDR3 is made up of 17 amino acids. From germline, CDR1 is SEHNR and CDR2 FQNEAQ (reference sequence). Trimming shortened V by 5 bases and J by 0 bases, and 14 bases separated the two germline ends. DNA for the CDR3: TGTGCCAGCAGCATATTGACAGGACCCTCTGGGGCCAACGTCCTGACTTTC. This codes for CASSILTGPSGANVLTF. The variable domain in full, with the rest retrieved from reference TRBV7-9 and TRBJ2-6, is DTGVSQNPRHKITKRGQNVTFRCDPISEHNRLYWYRQTLGQGPEFLTYFQNEAQLEKSRLLSDRFSAERPKGSFSTLEIQRTEQGDSAMYLCASSILTGPSGANVLTFGAGSRLTVL.

The chain has TRBV7-9 and TRBJ1-1; 7 bases are a match to TRBD1. V trimming: 1 base; J trimming: 3 bases; junction bases outside the gene matches: 5. Germline CDR1 and CDR2: SEHNR and FQNEAQ (reference sequence). The CDR3 covers 15 residues. The CDR3 sequence: CASSLVVRGYTEAFF. The DNA of the CDR3 is TGTGCCAGCAGCTTAGTCGTCAGGGGGTACACTGAAGCTTTCTTT.

The chain carries TRBV6-5 and TRBJ1-2, with a tentative D call TRBD1 (5 bases). The CDR3 loop spans 13 amino acids. In germline, CDR1 is MNHEY, CDR2 SVGAGI. The ends were cut back, 8 bases at V and 7 bases at J, with 17 bases in the middle. This CDR3 reads CASSAQGITGYTF. The CDR3 nucleotides are TGTGCCAGCTCCGCGCAGGGCATAACTGGCTACACCTTC.

This clone was counted a few times. The chain uses TRBV27 and TRBJ1-2; D perhaps matches TRBD1 (5 bases). Germline V gives CDR1 MNHEY, CDR2 SMNVEV (reference sequence). The ends were cut back, 5 bases at V and 2 bases at J, with 15 bases in the middle. This CDR3 has 15 amino acids. This CDR3 is CASSIFGGTNYGYTF. CDR3 nucleotide sequence: TGTGCCAGCAGTATCTTCGGGGGAACCAACTATGGCTACACCTTC.

The chain carries TRBV18 and TRBJ1-1; 7 positions agree with TRBD1. Germline-derived CDR1 and CDR2 are KGHSH and LQKENI. The V segment lost 3 bases and the J segment 7 bases; nucleotides outside the gene matches: 5. The CDR3 runs 13 residues. CDR3 bases: TGTGCCAGCTCACCCCGACAGGGCATTGAAGCTTTCTTT. It specifies CASSPRQGIEAFF.

This clone was found once. The chain has TRBV11-3 and TRBJ2-1; 11 nucleotides agree with TRBD1. Germline V gene lookup returns CDR1 SGHNT and CDR2 YENEEA. This CDR3 is built from 15 residues. Germline trimming cut 5 bases from V and 6 bases from J; bases unmatched to any gene: 6. The CDR3: CASSLPGQGGNEQFF. The CDR3 DNA is TGTGCCAGCAGCCTGCCGGGACAGGGGGGCAATGAGCAGTTCTTC.

The V and J genes are TRBV3-1 (or the pseudogene TRBV3-2) and TRBJ1-2; D call uncertain. The CDR3 is 14 residues long. V was trimmed by 6 bases and J by 1 base, leaving 12 bases between them. Germline loops: CDR1 LGHDT, CDR2 YNNKEL (reference sequence). The DNA of the CDR3 is TGTGCCAGCAGTCACACGAAAGATAACTATGGCTACACCTTC. Protein sequence: CASSHTKDNYGYTF.

The V call is TRBV4-1, the J call TRBJ2-2, with D perhaps TRBD2 (6 bases). V was clipped by 4 bases and J by 6 bases, with 18 bases between them. CDR3 length equals 16 residues. The germline gives CDR1 MGHRA, CDR2 YSYEKL. As DNA, the CDR3 is TGCGCCAGCAGCCGCTACGACTGGGGAGGCGCCGGGGAGCTGTTTTTT. Encoded protein: CASSRYDWGGAGELFF.

The chain couples TRBV27 to TRBJ2-1; the match to TRBD2 covers 7 bases. The germline V gene encodes CDR1 MNHEY and CDR2 SMNVEV (reference sequence). The CDR3 extends over 15 amino acids. J gave up 4 bases and V 5 bases, and 8 bases lay outside the gene matches. Here the CDR3 reads CASSTSDQAYNEQFF. In DNA, the CDR3 is TGTGCCAGCAGTACTAGCGATCAGGCTTACAATGAGCAGTTCTTC.

This rearrangement joins TRBV29-1 to TRBJ2-1; 10 nucleotides line up with TRBD2. V lost 3 bases, J lost 6 bases, and 8 bases stayed unmatched. The CDR3 has 15 amino acids. Germline CDR1 and CDR2: SQVTM and ANQGSEA. CDR3 region: CSVDKAGGPFNEQFF. The CDR3 nucleotides are TGCAGCGTTGACAAAGCGGGAGGGCCCTTCAATGAGCAGTTCTTC.

The chain employs TRBV18 and TRBJ1-2; the match to TRBD1 covers 9 bases. Germline CDR1 KGHSH, CDR2 LQKENI. Trimming removed 6 bases from V and 5 bases from J; junction bases left unmatched: 4. The CDR3 consists of 13 residues. CDR3 nucleotides: TGTGCCAGCTCCACAGGGGGCGCATATGGCTACACCTTC. This gives the protein CASSTGGAYGYTF.

The chain joins TRBV7-8 to TRBJ1-5, with D unclear. The V gene lost 1 base and the J gene lost 0 bases, with 19 bases spanning the gap. CDR3 length: 19 residues. Germline V lookup: CDR1 SGHVS, CDR2 FQNEAQ. The CDR3 bases are TGTGCCAGCAGCTTAGTTCTCTCTCCGGGATCCTATAGCAATCAGCCCCAGCATTTT. Amino acid sequence: CASSLVLSPGSYSNQPQHF.

This chain connects TRBV6-5 to TRBJ2-1; a possible D gene is TRBD2 (5 bases). V lost 10 bases and J lost 5, with 21 bases in between. CDR3 length: 15 amino acids. From germline, CDR1 is MNHEY and CDR2 SVGAGI. The CDR3 coding sequence is TGTGCCACCCAGTCCCGGGGATTATCGAACAATGAGCAGTTCTTC. Translating gives CATQSRGLSNNEQFF.

CDR3 sequence reads: CASSPVGGREVTQYF. DNA for the CDR3: TGTGCCAGCAGCCCCGTGGGCGGGAGGGAGGTTACGCAGTATTTT. The V and J genes are TRBV7-2 and TRBJ2-3; 9 bases map to TRBD2. V was clipped by 5 bases and J by 8 bases; unmatched bases: 11. CDR3 length: 15 amino acids. Germline loops: CDR1 SGHTA, CDR2 FQGNSA. The full variable domain, its missing parts supplied by reference TRBV7-2 and TRBJ2-3, is GAGVSQSPSNKVTEKGKDVELRCDPISGHTALYWYRQSLGQGLEFLIYFQGNSAPDKSGLPSDRFSAERTGGSVSTLTIQRTQQEDSAVYLCASSPVGGREVTQYFGPGTRLTVL.

This clone was counted a few times. The chain links TRBV10-3 to TRBJ2-1; no clear D gene. The CDR3 loop spans 13 amino acids. Germline values: CDR1 ENHRY, CDR2 SYGVKD. Between the trimmed V and J ends, which lost 4 bases and 5 bases, there was a span of 9 bases. The DNA of the CDR3 is TGTGCCATCAGTGCTGTAGTAGACAATGAGCAGTTCTTC. This sequence encodes CAISAVVDNEQFF.

The V call is TRBV28, the J call TRBJ2-1; TRBD1 matches 9 bases. The germline V gene encodes CDR1 MDHEN and CDR2 SYDVKM. Trimming removed 6 bases from V and 0 bases from J; junction bases left unmatched: 6. The CDR3 runs to 16 residues. CDR3 in amino acids: CASREQGASSYNEQFF. As DNA, the CDR3 is TGTGCCAGCAGAGAACAGGGGGCGAGCTCCTACAATGAGCAGTTCTTC.

This clone was detected once. The J gene is TRBJ2-7, the V gene TRBV7-2, with D possibly TRBD2 on 6 matching bases. Germline V gene sequence: CDR1 SGHTA, CDR2 FQGNSA. The CDR3 is 16 residues long. The V end was cut by 5 bases, the J end by 0 bases, with 17 bases between. This CDR3 reads CASSPKTRQFSYEQYF. CDR3 bases: TGTGCCAGCAGCCCCAAGACTAGACAATTCTCCTACGAGCAGTACTTC.

The chain recombines TRBV27 with TRBJ2-1; TRBD1 matches at 7 bases. The CDR3 is 16 amino acids. Per the germline V gene, CDR1 is MNHEY and CDR2 is SMNVEV (reference sequence). The ends lost 7 bases at V and 4 bases at J; junction bases unmatched: 13. CDR3 protein: CASTRGGATRYNEQFF. The CDR3 DNA reads as TGTGCCAGCACCCGAGGGGGCGCTACCAGGTACAATGAGCAGTTCTTC.

This chain links TRBV7-9 with TRBJ2-3, with 11 bases fitting TRBD2. The germline CDR1 and CDR2 sequences are SEHNR and FQNEAQ (reference sequence). The V and J ends lost 5 bases and 0 bases, in that order; junction bases with no gene match: 10. There are 18 residues in the CDR3. CDR3 nucleotides: TGTGCCAGCAGCATGCCTCCTGGGACTAGCGGAAGCACAGATACGCAGTATTTT. Its translation is CASSMPPGTSGSTDTQYF.

The V gene is TRBV6-5, the J gene TRBJ1-4, with D perhaps TRBD1 (5 bases). The CDR3 extends over 15 amino acids. The V gene's germline CDR1 is MNHEY and CDR2 SVGAGI. Between the trimmed V and J ends, which lost 7 bases and 6 bases, there was a span of 18 bases. The CDR3 reads CASTRLEGRDEKLFF. The CDR3 nucleotides are TGTGCCAGCACTCGATTGGAGGGGAGAGATGAAAAACTGTTTTTT.

This clone has just a few counts. A junction end diverges from the germline sequence, so it may reflect a read error. The chain is built from TRBV19 and TRBJ1-5; 9 bases fit TRBD1. There are 14 residues in the CDR3. Germline V gives CDR1 LNHDA, CDR2 SQIVND (reference sequence). CDR3 bases: TGCAATCGAAAACAGGGGGCGTTCATTCAGCCCCAGCATTTT. Its translation: CNRKQGAFIQPQHF. Using reference TRBV19 and TRBJ1-5 for the parts outside the CDR3, the full variable domain is DGGITQSPKYLFRKEGQNVTLSCEQNLNHDAMYWYRQDPGQGLRLIYYSQIVNDFQKGDIAEGYSVSREKKESFPLTVTSAQKNPTAFYLCNRKQGAFIQPQHFGDGTRLSIL.

This chain links TRBV7-8 with TRBJ2-7; perhaps TRBD2 as D (5 bases). The CDR3 length is 14 residues. Trimming pared 1 base from V and 2 bases from J, leaving 9 bases between. Germline CDR1 and CDR2: SGHVS and FQNEAQ. CDR3 residues: CASSLVAGPYEQYF. The CDR3 bases are TGTGCCAGCAGCTTAGTCGCGGGCCCCTACGAGCAGTACTTC.

The chain recombines TRBV11-2 with TRBJ2-7; 11 bases agree with TRBD1. V lost 4 bases to trimming and J lost 6 bases; unmatched junction nucleotides: 5. This CDR3 spans 14 amino acids. Germline CDR1 and CDR2: SGHAT and FQNNGV. The DNA of the CDR3 is TGTGCCAGCAGCTCGGGACAGGGGGTGCGCGAGCAGTACTTC. As protein: CASSSGQGVREQYF.

Here the CDR3 DNA reads TGTGCCAGTAGATCTAGAGGGGGCGCAGAGACCCAGTACTTC. Translation gives CASRSRGGAETQYF. This sequence joins TRBV19 and TRBJ2-5; 7 bases map to TRBD1. Germline loops: CDR1 LNHDA, CDR2 SQIVND (reference sequence). Trimming cost V 6 bases and J 4 bases; bases outside gene matches: 8. This CDR3 contains 14 residues. The whole variable domain, remainder taken from reference TRBV19 and TRBJ2-5, is DGGITQSPKYLFRKEGQNVTLSCEQNLNHDAMYWYRQDPGQGLRLIYYSQIVNDFQKGDIAEGYSVSREKKESFPLTVTSAQKNPTAFYLCASRSRGGAETQYFGPGTRLLVL.

The V and J genes are TRBV19 and TRBJ1-5; no clear D. This CDR3 has 17 amino acids. Trimming shortened V by 4 bases and J by 6 bases, and 22 bases separated the two germline ends. Per the germline V gene, CDR1 is LNHDA and CDR2 is SQIVND (reference sequence). CDR3 sequence: CASSKPSAGQVGQPQHF. In DNA, the CDR3 is TGTGCCAGTAGTAAGCCTTCGGCCGGCCAGGTAGGTCAGCCCCAGCATTTT.

The chain joins TRBV24-1 to TRBJ2-1; 7 bases align to TRBD2. The CDR3 length is 16 residues. Germline V gives CDR1 KGHDR, CDR2 SFDVKD. Unmatched junction bases numbered 12, after V lost 4 bases and J lost 7 bases. CDR3 loop: CATSDPPGGSGNEQFF. CDR3 DNA: TGTGCCACCAGTGACCCCCCTGGCGGGAGTGGGAATGAGCAGTTCTTC.

The rearrangement links TRBV6-6 to TRBJ1-2, with TRBD1 identical over 8 bases. Germline V lookup: CDR1 MNHNY, CDR2 SVGAGI (reference sequence). This CDR3 comprises 12 residues. J gave up 5 bases and V 8 bases, and 4 bases lay outside the gene matches. The CDR3 bases are TGTGCCAGCTCAGGGGGCCAGTATGGCTACACCTTC. Translation: CASSGGQYGYTF.

The chain couples TRBV19 to TRBJ1-2; possible D gene TRBD1, 5 bases. The CDR3 spans 13 residues. Germline values: CDR1 LNHDA, CDR2 SQIVND (reference sequence). Deletions cut 9 bases from V and 8 bases from J, with 19 bases between. CDR3 sequence reads: CARGGRGFEGYTF. The CDR3 DNA reads TGTGCCAGGGGGGGAAGGGGCTTCGAGGGCTACACCTTC.

This clone has a single count. The gene calls are TRBV7-9 and TRBJ2-7, with 8 bases matching TRBD1. Per germline, CDR1 SEHNR and CDR2 FQNEAQ (reference sequence). This CDR3 comprises 13 residues. The J segment lost 7 bases and the V segment lost 5 bases, leaving 7 bases of the junction unmatched. The CDR3 spells CASSQDRAGEQYF. Written as DNA, the CDR3 is TGTGCCAGCAGCCAGGACAGGGCCGGAGAGCAGTACTTC.

The CDR3 reads CASSAGQGLLYEQYF. The DNA of the CDR3 is TGTGCCAGTAGTGCCGGACAGGGCCTACTCTACGAGCAGTACTTC. The chain carries TRBV19 and TRBJ2-7, with 8 bases identical to TRBD1. The germline gives CDR1 LNHDA, CDR2 SQIVND (reference sequence). V lost 5 bases and J lost 3; bases outside the gene matches: 9. The CDR3 totals 15 residues.

The J gene is TRBJ1-5, the V gene TRBV27; 9 bases are shared with TRBD1. The CDR3 length is 16 residues. Trimming cost V 5 bases and J 4 bases; bases outside gene matches: 9. Germline loops: CDR1 MNHEY, CDR2 SMNVEV (reference sequence). The CDR3 region has the DNA TGTGCCAGCAGTAACCGGGACAGGGATGGGAATCAGCCCCAGCATTTT. Residues: CASSNRDRDGNQPQHF.